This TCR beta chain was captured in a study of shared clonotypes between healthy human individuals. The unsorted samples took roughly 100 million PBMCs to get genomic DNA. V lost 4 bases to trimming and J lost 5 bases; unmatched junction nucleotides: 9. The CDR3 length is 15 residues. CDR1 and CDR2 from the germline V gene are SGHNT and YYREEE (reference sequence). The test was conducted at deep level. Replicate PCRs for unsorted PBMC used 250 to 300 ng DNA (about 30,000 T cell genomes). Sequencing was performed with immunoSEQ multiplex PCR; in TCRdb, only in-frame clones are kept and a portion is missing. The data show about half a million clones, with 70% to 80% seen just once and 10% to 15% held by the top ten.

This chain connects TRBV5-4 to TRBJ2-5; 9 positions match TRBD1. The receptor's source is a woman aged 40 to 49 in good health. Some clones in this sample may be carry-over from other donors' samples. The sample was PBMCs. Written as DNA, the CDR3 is TGTGCCAGCAGCCGACCGGGACAGGGTATGGAGACCCAGTACTTC. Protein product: CASSRPGQGMETQYF.